Below, one T cell receptor (beta chain) is given with its context. The V and J ends lost 9 bases and 0 bases, in that order; junction bases with no gene match: 5. Germline CDR1 SNHLY, CDR2 FYNNEI. This CDR3 region has 14 residues. The data belong to a study of neoadjuvant nivolumab and ipilimumab in lung cancer. Data came from immunoSEQ multiplex PCR; TCRdb stores just in-frame clones and leaves some out. This repertoire shows about 3,600 clones, roughly 80% found once; its top ten account for 1.3% to 1.5%. The chain uses TRBV2 and TRBJ2-3; 8 nucleotides line up with TRBD2. The sample consisted of peripheral blood, taken after neoadjuvant nivolumab, alone or with ipilimumab, at or shortly before surgery. The sequence was collected from an adult with non-small cell lung cancer. The CDR3 bases are TGTGCCAGTCTGGAGCGGGAGAGCACAGATACGCAGTATTTT. Translating gives CASLERESTDTQYF.